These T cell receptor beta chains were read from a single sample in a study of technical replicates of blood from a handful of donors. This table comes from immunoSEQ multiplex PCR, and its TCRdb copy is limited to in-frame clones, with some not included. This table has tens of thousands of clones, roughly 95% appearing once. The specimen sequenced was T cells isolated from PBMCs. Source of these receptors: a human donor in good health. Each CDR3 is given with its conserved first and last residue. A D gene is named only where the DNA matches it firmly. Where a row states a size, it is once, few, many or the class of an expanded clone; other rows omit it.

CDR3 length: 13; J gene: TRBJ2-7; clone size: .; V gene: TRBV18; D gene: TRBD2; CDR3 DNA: TGTGCCAGCTCACCAGCGGGAGGGTACGAGCAGTACTTC; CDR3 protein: CASSPAGGYEQYF
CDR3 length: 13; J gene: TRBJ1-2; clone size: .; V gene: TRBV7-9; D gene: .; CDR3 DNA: TGTGCCAGCAACGGACAGTCCAACTATGGCTACACCTTC; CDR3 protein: CASNGQSNYGYTF
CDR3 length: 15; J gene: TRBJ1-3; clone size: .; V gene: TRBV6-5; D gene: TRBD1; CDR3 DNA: TGTGCCAGCAGCAGACAGGGAAGAGGAGGAAACACCATATATTTT; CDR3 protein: CASSRQGRGGNTIYF
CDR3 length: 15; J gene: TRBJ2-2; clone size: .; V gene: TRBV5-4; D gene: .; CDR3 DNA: TGTGCCAGCAGCTTAAATCCCGGGGAACCGGGGGAGCTGTTTTTT; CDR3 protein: CASSLNPGEPGELFF
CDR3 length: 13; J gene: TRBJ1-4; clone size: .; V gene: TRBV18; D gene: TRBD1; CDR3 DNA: TGTGCCAGCTCTATGACAGGGAAAGAAAAACTGTTTTTT; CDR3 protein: CASSMTGKEKLFF
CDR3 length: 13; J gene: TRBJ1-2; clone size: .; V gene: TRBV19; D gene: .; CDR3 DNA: TGTGCCAGTAGTGGGGCAGGGAACTATGGCTACACCTTC; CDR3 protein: CASSGAGNYGYTF
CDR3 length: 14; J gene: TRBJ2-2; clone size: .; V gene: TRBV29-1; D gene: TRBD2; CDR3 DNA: TGCAGCGTTAATAGTAGCGGGCCTACCGGGGAGCTGTTTTTT; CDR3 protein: CSVNSSGPTGELFF
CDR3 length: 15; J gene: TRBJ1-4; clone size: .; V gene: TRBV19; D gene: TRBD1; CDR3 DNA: TGTGCCAGTAGTGCAGGGACAGGGGAAGCGGAAAAACTGTTTTTT; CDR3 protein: CASSAGTGEAEKLFF
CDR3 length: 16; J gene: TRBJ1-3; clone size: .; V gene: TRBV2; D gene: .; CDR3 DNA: TGTGCCAGCCTCCAAACCCAGGGGTTCCCTGGAAACACCATATATTTT; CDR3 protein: CASLQTQGFPGNTIYF
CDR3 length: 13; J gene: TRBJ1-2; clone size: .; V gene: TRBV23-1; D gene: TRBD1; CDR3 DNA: TGCGCCAGCCGGGACAGGGGGTTCCATGGCTACACCTTC; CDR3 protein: CASRDRGFHGYTF
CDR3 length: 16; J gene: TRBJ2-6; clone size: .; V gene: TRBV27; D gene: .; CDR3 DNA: TGTGCCAGCAGTCCAGGGACTGCTTCTGGGGCCAACGTCCTGACTTTC; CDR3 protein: CASSPGTASGANVLTF
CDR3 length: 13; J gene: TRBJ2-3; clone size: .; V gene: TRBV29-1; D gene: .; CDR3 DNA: TGCAGCGTTGACCCCGGCAGCGCAGATACGCAGTATTTT; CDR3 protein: CSVDPGSADTQYF
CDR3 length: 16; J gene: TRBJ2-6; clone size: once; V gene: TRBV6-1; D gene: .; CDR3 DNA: TGTGCCAGCAGTGAAGCAGCAGGGCCCGGGGCCAACGTCCTGACTTTC; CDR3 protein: CASSEAAGPGANVLTF
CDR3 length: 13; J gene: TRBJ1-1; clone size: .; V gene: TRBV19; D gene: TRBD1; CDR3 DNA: TGTGCCAGTAGGCAACAGGGGGGGACTGAAGCTTTCTTT; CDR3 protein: CASRQQGGTEAFF
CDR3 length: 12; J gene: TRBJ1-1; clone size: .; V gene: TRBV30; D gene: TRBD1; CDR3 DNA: TGTGCCTGGGACAGGGGGGGGACTGAAGCTTTCTTT; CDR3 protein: CAWDRGGTEAFF
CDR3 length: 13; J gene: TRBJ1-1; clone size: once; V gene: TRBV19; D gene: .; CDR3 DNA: TGTGCCAGTAGAAATGCGGACTGGACTGAAGCTTTCTTT; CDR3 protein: CASRNADWTEAFF
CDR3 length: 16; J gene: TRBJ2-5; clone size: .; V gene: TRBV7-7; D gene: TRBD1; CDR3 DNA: TGTGCCAGCAGCCAGGGACAGGGGATGATACAAGAGACCCAGTACTTC; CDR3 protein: CASSQGQGMIQETQYF
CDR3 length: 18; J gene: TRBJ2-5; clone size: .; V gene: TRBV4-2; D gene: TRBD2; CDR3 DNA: TGTGCCAGCAGCCAAGTTGGACTAGCGGGAGGGCCAAGTGAGACCCAGTACTTC; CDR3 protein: CASSQVGLAGGPSETQYF
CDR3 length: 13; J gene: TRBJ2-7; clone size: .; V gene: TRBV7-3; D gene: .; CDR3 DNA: TGTGCCAGCAGCCTAGGGGTCCTTTACGAGCAGTACTTC; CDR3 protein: CASSLGVLYEQYF
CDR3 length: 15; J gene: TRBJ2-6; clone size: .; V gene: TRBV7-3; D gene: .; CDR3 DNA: TGTGCCAGCAGCCCAGGGGGGTCGGGGGCCAACGTCCTGACTTTC; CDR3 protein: CASSPGGSGANVLTF
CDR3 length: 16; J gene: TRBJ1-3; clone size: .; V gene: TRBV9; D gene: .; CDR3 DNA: TGTGCCAGCAGCGCCTGGCAGGACTTCTCTGGAAACACCATATATTTT; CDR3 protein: CASSAWQDFSGNTIYF
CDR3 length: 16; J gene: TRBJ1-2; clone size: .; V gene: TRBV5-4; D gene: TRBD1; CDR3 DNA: TGTGCCAGCAGCACAGCAGATGGGCAGGGGGCAAGCGGCTACACCTTC; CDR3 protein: CASSTADGQGASGYTF
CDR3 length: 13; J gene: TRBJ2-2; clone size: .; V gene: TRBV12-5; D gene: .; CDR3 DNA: TGTGCTAGTGGAAAGGAGGGGCCCGGGGAGCTGTTTTTT; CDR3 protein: CASGKEGPGELFF
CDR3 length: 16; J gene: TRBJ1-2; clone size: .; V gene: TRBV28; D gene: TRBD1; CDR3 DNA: TGTGCCAGCAGTTTGCCTACACAGGGGGCGAGTCGTGGCTACACCTTC; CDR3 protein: CASSLPTQGASRGYTF
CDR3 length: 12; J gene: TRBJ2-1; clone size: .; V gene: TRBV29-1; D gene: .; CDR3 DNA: TGCAGCGTCGCGACTAGACAGAATGAGCAGTTCTTC; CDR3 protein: CSVATRQNEQFF
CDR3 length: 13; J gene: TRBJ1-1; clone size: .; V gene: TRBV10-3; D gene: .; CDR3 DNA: TGTGCCCAATCCCCGGGGGGGAACACTGAAGCTTTCTTT; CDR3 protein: CAQSPGGNTEAFF
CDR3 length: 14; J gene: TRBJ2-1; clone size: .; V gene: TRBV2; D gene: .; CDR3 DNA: TGTGCCAGCAGTGACCGGCGGGCTAACAATGAGCAGTTCTTC; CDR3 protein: CASSDRRANNEQFF
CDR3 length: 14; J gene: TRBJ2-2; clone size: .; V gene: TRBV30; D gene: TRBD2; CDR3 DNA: TGTGCCCGAGGACTAGCGGGAGAGGCCGGGGAGCTGTTTTTT; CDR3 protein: CARGLAGEAGELFF
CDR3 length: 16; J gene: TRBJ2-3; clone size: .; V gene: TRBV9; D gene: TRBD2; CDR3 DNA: TGTGCCAGCAGCCAAGGACTAGCGGGAGGGGAAGATACGCAGTATTTT; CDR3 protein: CASSQGLAGGEDTQYF
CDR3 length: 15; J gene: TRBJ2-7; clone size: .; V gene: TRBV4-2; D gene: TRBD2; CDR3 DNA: TGTGCCAGCAGCCAAGAAGGGTCTAGCGGGTACGAGCAGTACTTC; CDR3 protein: CASSQEGSSGYEQYF
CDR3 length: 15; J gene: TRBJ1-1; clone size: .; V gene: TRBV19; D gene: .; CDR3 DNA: TGTGCCAGTAAATTTTCATTCGCGGGGAACACTGAAGCTTTCTTT; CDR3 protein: CASKFSFAGNTEAFF
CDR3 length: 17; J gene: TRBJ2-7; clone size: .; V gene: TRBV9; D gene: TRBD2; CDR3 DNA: TGTGCCAGCAGCGTATCTAGCGGGAGGGAGGGTTCCTACGAGCAGTACTTC; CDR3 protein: CASSVSSGREGSYEQYF
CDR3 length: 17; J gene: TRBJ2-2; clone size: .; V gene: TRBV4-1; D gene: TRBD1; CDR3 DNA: TGCGCCAGCAGCCAAGATGGACAGGGCTTAAACACCGGGGAGCTGTTTTTT; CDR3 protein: CASSQDGQGLNTGELFF
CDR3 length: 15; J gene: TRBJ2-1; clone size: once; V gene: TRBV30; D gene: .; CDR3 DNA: TGTGCCTGGAGTGTACTAGCTAGATCGCTAGCTGAGCAGTTCTTC; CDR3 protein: CAWSVLARSLAEQFF
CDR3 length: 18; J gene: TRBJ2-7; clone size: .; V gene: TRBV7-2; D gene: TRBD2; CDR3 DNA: TGTGCCAGCAGCTCCCTATTAGGGACTAGCGGAAGCTCCTACGAGCAGTACTTC; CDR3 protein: CASSSLLGTSGSSYEQYF
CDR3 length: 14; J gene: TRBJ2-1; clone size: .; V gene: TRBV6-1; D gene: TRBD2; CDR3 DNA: TGTGCCAGCAGGCGGACTAGCGGGAGTTATGAGCAGTTCTTC; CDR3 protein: CASRRTSGSYEQFF
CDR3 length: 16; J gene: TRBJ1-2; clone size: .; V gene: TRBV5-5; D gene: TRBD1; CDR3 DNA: TGTGCCAGCAGCTTGTTTACAGGGGGCGATGTCGGTGGCTACACCTTC; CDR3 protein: CASSLFTGGDVGGYTF
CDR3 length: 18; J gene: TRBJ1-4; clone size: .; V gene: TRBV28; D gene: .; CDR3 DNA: TGTGCCAGCAGTTTATCCCCACAGGCCATTGCAACTAATGAAAAACTGTTTTTT; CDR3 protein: CASSLSPQAIATNEKLFF
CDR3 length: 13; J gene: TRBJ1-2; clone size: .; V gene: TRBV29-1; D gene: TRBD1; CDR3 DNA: TGCAGCGTTCCACAGGGGGTGTACTATGGCTACACCTTC; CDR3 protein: CSVPQGVYYGYTF
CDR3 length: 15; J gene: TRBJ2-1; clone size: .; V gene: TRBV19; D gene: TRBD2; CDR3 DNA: TGTGCCAGTAGTATACTAGCTGGGAGGGTCAATGAGCAGTTCTTC; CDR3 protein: CASSILAGRVNEQFF
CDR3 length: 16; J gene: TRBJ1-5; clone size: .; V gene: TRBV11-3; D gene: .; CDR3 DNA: TGTGCCAGCTTGGGGGGATTTTTTTATAGCAATCAGCCCCAGCATTTT; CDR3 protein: CASLGGFFYSNQPQHF
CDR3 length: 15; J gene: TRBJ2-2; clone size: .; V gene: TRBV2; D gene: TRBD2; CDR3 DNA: TGTGCCAGCAAAGGTAGTAGCGGGAGTACCGGGGAGCTGTTTTTT; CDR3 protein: CASKGSSGSTGELFF
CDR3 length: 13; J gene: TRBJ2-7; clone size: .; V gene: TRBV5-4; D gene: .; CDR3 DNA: TGTGCCAGCAGCATGGACAGAGCCTACGAGCAGTACTTC; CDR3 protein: CASSMDRAYEQYF
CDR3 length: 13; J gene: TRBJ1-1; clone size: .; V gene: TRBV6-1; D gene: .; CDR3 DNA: TGTGCCAGCAGTGTCAGTCTTAGCGCTGAAGCTTTCTTT; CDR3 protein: CASSVSLSAEAFF
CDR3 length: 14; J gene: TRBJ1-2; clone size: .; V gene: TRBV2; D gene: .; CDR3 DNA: TGTGCCAGCCCAACCGTGGGGGGGAACTATGGCTACACCTTC; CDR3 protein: CASPTVGGNYGYTF
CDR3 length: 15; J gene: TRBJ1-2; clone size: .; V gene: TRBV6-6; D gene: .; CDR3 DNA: TGTGCCAGCAGTTACTCTGGAGAGAGCAGATATGGCTACACCTTC; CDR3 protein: CASSYSGESRYGYTF